This T cell receptor (beta chain) stems from a study of blood T cells in healthy people across ages. A second PCR, run for about 6 to 11 cycles, used a sample-barcoded 5' primer plus a J-beta primer mix. TCRdb recomputed calls from the 5' RACE reads with MiXCR, one row per CDR3 protein. This table holds 950,000 to 1,200,000 distinct CDR3 sequences, roughly two fifths found once. Regarding this clonotype: The antigen is unknown.

Whole-study findings and limits: It was the long-lived donors that had more naive CD4+ cells and higher diversity than aged donors.

Sample: blood. The receptor was derived from a man aged 18 to 29 in good health.

The CDR3 here is CASSQEPHYEQYF. In nucleotides, the CDR3 is TGTGCCAGCAGCCAAGAACCGCACTACGAGCAGTACTTC. This sequence joins TRBV3-1 and TRBJ2-7; D is unresolved. Germline V gene sequence: CDR1 LGHDT, CDR2 YNNKEL (reference sequence). The CDR3 contains 13 residues. V was shortened by 0 bases and J by 3 bases, with 6 bases between the two germline ends.